Listed below are T cell receptor beta chains from one sample, sequenced in a study of spatial heterogeneity in lung cancer. Each CDR3 protein is one row after TCRdb ran MiXCR on the 5' RACE reads. Among 100,000 to 120,000 distinct CDR3 sequences listed, approximately 11% were seen once. The sample was PBMCs, taken at follow-up. The receptor set was obtained from a female donor with early-stage non-small cell lung cancer. CDR3s leave out the opening cysteine and the closing phenylalanine or tryptophan.

V gene,CDR3 protein
TRBV6-1,ASRGLAGSTDTQY
TRBV6-5,ASKPSYRTVLYGYT
TRBV29-1,SVEGGTMNTEAF
TRBV14,ASSLRGRLGELF
TRBV12-3/TRBV12-4,ASRDYTSGPYNEQF
TRBV7-9,ASSLTGQPQH
TRBV7-9,ASAGQGDMTQY
TRBV7-9,ASSTGQLSSYEQY
TRBV5-6,ASSPQGNALF
TRBV28,ASNSFPRGSDGYT
TRBV7-2,ASSRLGPLH
TRBV28,ASSRTFYSNQPQH
TRBV11-3,ASSRPVAYNEQF
TRBV5-1,ASSLSGPLNTEAF
TRBV11-2,ASSLEVGDYNEQF
TRBV7-3,ASSGKGSTNEKLF
TRBV3-1,ASSQGSSNQPQH
TRBV7-2,ASSDLDATNEKLF
TRBV12-3/TRBV12-4,ASSPGQPSNQPQH
TRBV7-2,ASSLGTARLETQY
TRBV13,ASSLSQLAGGVFSETQETQY
TRBV9,ASSVLPGLRTGELF
TRBV2,ASTGTISEVEQF
TRBV15,ATSRDKGVRGNQPQH
TRBV28,ASRIGQPNYGYT
TRBV28,ASSFRDGYT
TRBV7-8,ASSLAPRDSYNEKLF
TRBV7-9,ASSLGGQQPQH
TRBV20-1,SARDQGTLNQPQH
TRBV19,ASRTGTSGTNEQF
TRBV11-2,ASSSPNQETQY
TRBV7-2,ASSLSEGSGELF
TRBV30,AWSSGYGDLEAF
TRBV6-5,ASRTGLTYEQY
TRBV7-9,ASSLDRVKAGYT
TRBV19,ASSIVGGISYNEQF
TRBV5-1,ASSLAARGYNEQF
TRBV14,ASSLASGIDRDTDTQY
TRBV4-2,ASSQRNPSPLH
TRBV12-5,ASGLFLTEPSNQPQN
TRBV12-3/TRBV12-4,ASSFKGTDAQY
TRBV7-9,ASSLDEVDGYT
TRBV4-1,ASSPQGAGTGELI
TRBV2,ASSLSNEQF
TRBV7-9,ASSFYYGQGAADTQY
TRBV19,ASSRSGVGGTEAF
TRBV7-2,ASSSQGRYT
TRBV2,ASSANNEQF
TRBV29-1,SVGPAQETQY
TRBV24-1,ATTGTTNNEQF
TRBV5-1,ASSTTQGARGNTIY